The 11 T cell receptor beta chains presented below share a single source sample, sequenced in a study of regulatory T cells in long-lasting Graves disease. The time point: persistent/refractory GD, antithyroid drugs over 5 years with positive TRAb. PBMCs were the source of the RNA used for TCR sequencing. Arm-PCR of CDR3 regions and iRepertoire HTBI primers were used to build TCR beta libraries. MiXCR, run by TCRdb on the multiplex PCR reads, gives a single entry per CDR3 protein. The sample consists of some 370,000 distinct CDR3 sequences, more than 20% of them appearing once. The sequenced sample was peripheral blood mononuclear cells (PBMCs), obtained when the disease was refractory, from a patient treated with antithyroid drugs. These receptors came from a female donor with Graves disease.

The rearrangement uses TRBV12-3 or TRBV12-4 and TRBJ2-7, with D possibly TRBD1 on 6 matching bases. The CDR3 sequence is 15 residues long. Trimming took 5 bases from V and 4 from J, leaving 18 bases between them. Here the CDR3 reads CASSEGTFHLYEQYF. CDR3 in DNA: TGTGCCAGCAGTGAGGGGACATTCCATTTGTACGAGCAGTACTTC.

This clonotype was seen ten or more times. This chain joins TRBV27 and TRBJ2-7, with D hard to call. The germline V gene has CDR1 MNHEY and CDR2 SMNVEV (reference sequence). The CDR3 sequence is 13 residues long. V dropped 0 bases and J dropped 3 bases, with 6 bases sitting between them. CDR3 amino acids: CASSLSRNYEQYF. The DNA for the CDR3 is TGTGCCAGCAGTTTATCCCGGAACTACGAGCAGTACTTC.

This clonotype appeared many times. The CDR3 loop is CSVAAGATTYEQYF. CDR3 DNA: TGCAGCGTCGCAGCGGGAGCCACTACCTACGAGCAGTACTTC. V and J are TRBV29-1 and TRBJ2-7, with 8 bases fitting TRBD2. The ends lost 6 bases at V and 2 bases at J; junction bases unmatched: 9. This CDR3 is 14 amino acids long. Germline values: CDR1 SQVTM, CDR2 ANQGSEA.

This clonotype appeared many times. V usage is TRBV3-1 and J usage is TRBJ1-2, with unresolved D. This CDR3 spans 11 amino acids. The V end lost 5 bases, the J end lost 7 bases, and 8 bases lay between the germline ends. Germline CDR1 reads LGHDT; CDR2 reads YNNKEL (reference sequence). CDR3 DNA: TGTGCCAGCAGCGTAAATGGTGGCTACACCTTC. It is translated as CASSVNGGYTF.

This clonotype was found many times. The chain employs TRBV28 and TRBJ2-5; 10 bases line up with TRBD1. The CDR3 covers 18 residues. CDR1 MDHEN and CDR2 SYDVKM come from the germline V gene. J lost 8 bases, V lost 6 bases, and 21 bases had no gene match. DNA of the CDR3: TGTGCCAGCAGCACAATACTCCGGGACAGGGGCGATTTAGGAACCCAGTACTTC. This codes for CASSTILRDRGDLGTQYF.

At least ten counts were recorded for this clonotype. The J gene is TRBJ1-2, the V gene TRBV27; D unclear. Germline assignment: CDR1 MNHEY and CDR2 SMNVEV (reference sequence). Deletions cut 7 bases from V and 5 bases from J, with 14 bases between. The CDR3 is 13 residues long. CDR3 protein: CASKPLGMYGYTF. The DNA of the CDR3 is TGTGCCAGCAAACCCCTCGGGATGTATGGCTACACCTTC.

The chain recombines TRBV27 with TRBJ1-2; 7 positions agree with TRBD1. V shed 5 bases and J 4 bases; nucleotides not matched to a gene: 10. Germline loops: CDR1 MNHEY, CDR2 SMNVEV (reference sequence). This CDR3 spans 15 amino acids. The CDR3 DNA reads as TGTGCCAGCAGTGCACAGGGGTTGGGCTCCTATGGCTACACCTTC. As protein: CASSAQGLGSYGYTF.

The CDR3, as DNA: TGCGCCAGCAGCCAAGTCCCCTCCGAAGGGTACGAGCAGTACTTC. This codes for CASSQVPSEGYEQYF. The gene calls are TRBV4-3 and TRBJ2-7; no firm D call. Germline lookup yields CDR1 LGHNA and CDR2 YSLEER. V was clipped by 1 base and J by 4 bases, with 14 bases between them. CDR3 length: 15 amino acids.

This clonotype was counted only a few times. The chain employs TRBV4-3 and TRBJ1-6; 7 bases line up with TRBD1. In germline, CDR1 is LGHNA, CDR2 YSLEER. The V gene end was trimmed by 0 bases and the J gene end by 9 bases; junction bases not matched to a gene: 8. The CDR3 has 16 residues. CDR3 in amino acids: CASSQDPQGIGSPLHF. The CDR3 nucleotides are TGCGCCAGCAGCCAAGACCCACAGGGGATAGGTTCACCCCTCCACTTT.

This clonotype came up a few times. This rearrangement joins TRBV12-3 or TRBV12-4 to TRBJ2-5; TRBD2 is a possible D gene (5 bases). The CDR3 covers 17 residues. V dropped 3 bases and J dropped 1 base, with 18 bases sitting between them. The CDR3, as DNA: TGTGCCAGCAGTTTGGAGCTTGGCGGGCACGTCCAAGAGACCCAGTACTTC. Protein product: CASSLELGGHVQETQYF.

This rearrangement joins TRBV6-1 to TRBJ2-6; D not resolved. From germline, CDR1 is MNHNS and CDR2 SASEGT. V lost 7 bases to trimming and J lost 1 base, with 11 bases between them. CDR3 size: 15 residues. The CDR3 loop reads CASTRKASGANVLTF. The CDR3 DNA reads as TGTGCCAGCACCCGCAAGGCTTCTGGGGCCAACGTCCTGACTTTC.